What follows are 27 T cell receptor beta chains derived from one specimen sequenced in a study of blood T cell repertoires in COVID-19. Repertoires were generated with immunoSEQ multiplex PCR, while TCRdb's copy carries only in-frame clones and drops some. The table records tens of thousands of clones, roughly 76% of them present only once. The sequenced sample was peripheral blood. Receptor source: a man older than 75 with COVID-19, enrolled during active disease.

The V gene is TRBV24-1, the J gene TRBJ2-2; 9 nucleotides agree with TRBD1. V lost 3 bases to trimming and J lost 4 bases; unmatched junction nucleotides: 5. The germline V gene has CDR1 KGHDR and CDR2 SFDVKD. The CDR3 runs 16 residues. The CDR3 DNA reads TGTGCCACCAGTGATACCGGGACAGGGCGCACCGGGGAGCTGTTTTTT. Translated: CATSDTGTGRTGELFF.

This clone was seen a few times. The chain couples TRBV29-1 to TRBJ2-7; 7 nucleotides match TRBD2. CDR1 and CDR2 from the germline V gene are SQVTM and ANQGSEA. The CDR3 loop spans 12 amino acids. Unmatched junction bases numbered 6, after V lost 7 bases and J lost 3 bases. CDR3 loop: CSAGSGIYEQYF. CDR3 bases: TGCAGCGCCGGCAGCGGGATCTACGAGCAGTACTTC.

This chain uses TRBV4-2 with TRBJ2-4, with 7 bases identical to TRBD1. This CDR3 has 15 amino acids. The germline V gene encodes CDR1 LGHNA and CDR2 YNFKEQ. V shed 3 bases and J 8 bases; nucleotides not matched to a gene: 10. The CDR3 loop reads CASSQATGVEYIQYF. The CDR3 nucleotides read TGTGCCAGCAGCCAGGCTACAGGGGTGGAGTACATTCAGTACTTC.

The rearrangement uses TRBV11-2 and TRBJ2-7, with TRBD1 identical over 9 bases. This CDR3 comprises 14 residues. The germline V gene has CDR1 SGHAT and CDR2 FQNNGV. After removal of 3 bases from V and 4 bases from J, the junction contained 4 bases not matched to a gene. CDR3 nucleotides: TGTGCCAGCAGCTTTGGGACAGGGACGTACGAGCAGTACTTC. Residues: CASSFGTGTYEQYF.

V and J are TRBV25-1 and TRBJ1-3, with D perhaps matching TRBD1 (6 bases). V lost 6 bases to trimming and J lost 7 bases, with 19 bases between them. This CDR3 region has 15 residues. Germline CDR1 reads MGHDK; CDR2 reads SYGVNS. This CDR3 reads CASRTPGQTGNTIYF. In nucleotides, the CDR3 is TGTGCCAGCAGAACCCCGGGACAAACGGGGAACACCATATATTTT.

As regards this clone: Additional DNA sequences in this sample encode the identical CDR3. The chain joins TRBV6-2 or TRBV6-3 to TRBJ2-2; TRBD1 agrees at 9 bases. Germline CDR1 is MNHEY and CDR2 is SVGEGT. The CDR3 has 16 residues. Trimming removed 0 bases from V and 1 base from J; junction bases left unmatched: 0. The CDR3 region has the DNA TGTGCCAGCAGTTACTCGGGACAGGGGAACACCGGGGAGCTGTTTTTT. It codes for CASSYSGQGNTGELFF.

This chain connects TRBV5-4 to TRBJ2-5; tentative D call: TRBD1 (5 bases). Germline V gene sequence: CDR1 SGHNT, CDR2 YYREEE (reference sequence). This CDR3 comprises 15 residues. V lost 0 bases, J lost 5 bases, and 14 bases lay in between. The CDR3 region is CASSLDPRVSETQYF. The CDR3 DNA follows: TGTGCCAGCAGCTTGGATCCCAGGGTTTCGGAGACCCAGTACTTC.

The gene calls are TRBV5-4 and TRBJ1-2; possible D gene TRBD1, 6 bases. The V and J ends lost 4 bases and 2 bases respectively, with 15 bases between them. Per germline, CDR1 SGHNT and CDR2 YYREEE (reference sequence). The CDR3 has 15 residues. The CDR3: CASSPPRGRNYGYTF. The CDR3 bases are TGTGCCAGCAGCCCTCCCAGGGGTCGGAACTATGGCTACACCTTC.

This clone appeared a few times. This chain joins TRBV30 and TRBJ2-5; a weak D match, TRBD1 (6 bases). The CDR3 extends over 18 amino acids. Germline V CDR1 and CDR2: GTSNPN, SVGIG (reference sequence). The ends were cut back, 0 bases at V and 3 bases at J, with 23 bases in the middle. Here the CDR3 reads CAWSVRVGTGQTKETQYF. The CDR3 DNA is TGTGCCTGGAGTGTACGTGTGGGTACCGGACAGACGAAAGAGACCCAGTACTTC.

The chain combines TRBV19 with TRBJ2-3, with 11 bases that match TRBD2. In germline, CDR1 is LNHDA, CDR2 SQIVND (reference sequence). With 4 bases clipped from V and 5 bases from J, the junction kept 11 bases outside the gene matches. This CDR3 contains 17 residues. The CDR3 region has the DNA TGTGCCAGTAGTAAGTCTACTAGCGGGAGTTCTAGAGATACGCAGTATTTT. It is translated as CASSKSTSGSSRDTQYF.

The chain has TRBV28 and TRBJ2-7, with a possible D match to TRBD2 (6 bases). The CDR3 runs 16 residues. V lost 4 bases, J lost 7 bases, and 23 bases lay in between. Germline-derived CDR1 and CDR2 are MDHEN and SYDVKM. Here the CDR3 reads CASSSLAAGQPWEQYF. In nucleotides, the CDR3 is TGTGCCAGCAGTTCCCTTGCCGCGGGGCAGCCCTGGGAGCAGTACTTC.

This clone has more than one count but fewer than ten. J is TRBJ1-5 and V is TRBV19; D possibly corresponds to TRBD1 (5 bases). Trimming shortened V by 5 bases and J by 10 bases, and 15 bases separated the two germline ends. Germline CDR1 and CDR2: LNHDA and SQIVND (reference sequence). This CDR3 has 13 amino acids. CDR3 residues: CASSAPGKVPQHF. The DNA of the CDR3 is TGTGCCAGTAGTGCGCCAGGGAAAGTTCCCCAGCATTTT.

This chain links TRBV7-3 with TRBJ2-1; TRBD2 agrees at 11 bases. Germline V lookup: CDR1 SGHTA, CDR2 FQGTGA. The trim removed 5 bases at V and 9 bases at J, leaving 6 bases unmatched. CDR3 length: 14 amino acids. CDR3 coding DNA: TGTGCCAGCAGCCGTAGCGGGGGGGCCGTTGAGCAGTTCTTC. It encodes CASSRSGGAVEQFF. Full variable domain (outside the CDR3, taken from reference TRBV7-3 and TRBJ2-1): GAGVSQTPSNKVTEKGKYVELRCDPISGHTALYWYRQSLGQGPEFLIYFQGTGAADDSGLPNDRFFAVRPEGSVSTLKIQRTERGDSAVYLCASSRSGGAVEQFFGPGTRLTVL.

The chain combines TRBV5-1 with TRBJ2-3, with no clear D. Trimming pared 4 bases from V and 2 bases from J, leaving 11 bases between. CDR3 length equals 14 residues. Germline-derived CDR1 and CDR2 are SGHRS and YFSETQ. This CDR3 is CASSPHIPTDTQYF. CDR3 nucleotide sequence: TGCGCCAGCAGCCCCCACATTCCCACAGATACGCAGTATTTT.

The V and J genes are TRBV3-1 (or the pseudogene TRBV3-2) and TRBJ1-2, with 7 bases that match TRBD1. Germline V gene data show CDR1 as LGHDT and CDR2 as YNNKEL (reference sequence). J lost 4 bases, V lost 3 bases, and 5 bases had no gene match. The length of the CDR3 is 14 residues. The CDR3 reads CASSHRQGVYGYTF. The CDR3 coding sequence is TGTGCCAGCAGCCACAGACAGGGTGTCTATGGCTACACCTTC.

The rearrangement links TRBV4-2 to TRBJ1-3, with a weak D call TRBD1 (6 bases). CDR3 length equals 17 residues. Germline CDR1 and CDR2: LGHNA and YNFKEQ. V was cut by 0 bases and J by 0 bases, with 12 bases left in between. In DNA form, the CDR3 reads TGTGCCAGCAGCCAAGATTTGCCCAGGGGCTCTGGAAACACCATATATTTT. Protein product: CASSQDLPRGSGNTIYF.

J is TRBJ1-1 and V is TRBV6-5, with TRBD1 as a possible D gene (5 bases). The CDR3 totals 14 residues. Germline assignment: CDR1 MNHEY and CDR2 SVGAGI. The ends were cut back, 4 bases at V and 1 base at J, with 10 bases in the middle. The CDR3 bases are TGTGCCAGCAGTTTGCGGCAGGGGAACACTGAAGCTTTCTTT. It is translated as CASSLRQGNTEAFF.

This clone was seen only a few times. The gene calls are TRBV7-2 and TRBJ1-5; no clear D gene. The germline V gene has CDR1 SGHTA and CDR2 FQGNSA. The CDR3 is made up of 15 amino acids. V lost 3 bases and J 0 bases, leaving 9 bases between the germline ends. The CDR3 loop reads CASSFTVNSNQPQHF. As DNA, the CDR3 is TGTGCCAGCAGCTTCACAGTTAATAGCAATCAGCCCCAGCATTTT.

The chain joins TRBV30 to TRBJ1-1, with TRBD1 identical over 7 bases. The CDR3 covers 20 residues. After removal of 2 bases from V and 0 bases from J, the junction contained 21 bases not matched to a gene. The germline CDR1 and CDR2 sequences are GTSNPN and SVGIG (reference sequence). The CDR3: CAWSTKTGFRAQGVNTEAFF. The CDR3 DNA follows: TGTGCCTGGAGTACGAAGACAGGGTTTAGAGCCCAGGGCGTGAACACTGAAGCTTTCTTT.

The CDR3 protein is CASSLTGGLDTEAFF. The CDR3 nucleotides are TGTGCCAGCAGCTTGACAGGGGGTTTGGACACTGAAGCTTTCTTT. The chain joins TRBV5-4 to TRBJ1-1; 8 bases line up with TRBD1. Germline trimming cut 1 base from V and 3 bases from J; bases unmatched to any gene: 5. The CDR3 consists of 15 residues. Germline values: CDR1 SGHNT, CDR2 YYREEE (reference sequence). Combining the CDR3 with reference TRBV5-4 and TRBJ1-1 gives the whole variable domain ETGVTQSPTHLIKTRGQQVTLRCSSQSGHNTVSWYQQALGQGPQFIFQYYREEENGRGNFPPRFSGLQFPNYSSELNVNALELDDSALYLCASSLTGGLDTEAFFGQGTRLTVV.

The CDR3 protein is CASSLGLAADTDTQYF. In nucleotides, the CDR3 is TGTGCCAGCAGCTTAGGCCTAGCGGCGGACACAGATACGCAGTATTTT. V is TRBV7-6 and J is TRBJ2-3, with 7 bases aligning to TRBD2. After removal of 1 base from V and 2 bases from J, the junction contained 6 bases not matched to a gene. CDR1 is SGHVS and CDR2 is FNYEAQ in the germline V gene. The CDR3 has 16 residues.

This clone was counted at least ten times. J is TRBJ1-2 and V is TRBV11-2, with D perhaps TRBD1 (5 bases). There are 13 residues in the CDR3. Germline lookup yields CDR1 SGHAT and CDR2 FQNNGV. Trimming cost V 6 bases and J 8 bases, with 16 bases left between them. CDR3 sequence: CASRGTGLVGYTF. The CDR3 DNA reads as TGTGCCAGCAGGGGAACAGGTCTAGTGGGCTACACCTTC.

The J gene is TRBJ2-3, the V gene TRBV28; 10 bases align to TRBD1. Germline CDR1 MDHEN, CDR2 SYDVKM. This CDR3 spans 15 amino acids. The V and J ends lost 3 bases and 4 bases, in that order; junction bases with no gene match: 4. CDR3: CASSFIGQGADTQYF. The CDR3 DNA reads as TGTGCCAGCAGTTTCATAGGACAGGGGGCAGATACGCAGTATTTT. Full variable domain (outside the CDR3, taken from reference TRBV28 and TRBJ2-3): DVKVTQSSRYLVKRTGEKVFLECVQDMDHENMFWYRQDPGLGLRLIYFSYDVKMKEKGDIPEGYSVSREKKERFSLILESASTNQTSMYLCASSFIGQGADTQYFGPGTRLTVL.

The V call is TRBV3-1 (or the pseudogene TRBV3-2), the J call TRBJ1-3; D uncertain. The CDR3 has 16 amino acids. Germline lookup yields CDR1 LGHDT and CDR2 YNNKEL (reference sequence). V lost 3 bases and J 0 bases, leaving 12 bases between the germline ends. The CDR3 is CASSQGFRFSGNTIYF. The CDR3 DNA reads TGTGCCAGCAGCCAGGGCTTTAGGTTCTCTGGAAACACCATATATTTT.

The chain combines TRBV5-1 with TRBJ1-6; D is possibly TRBD1 (5 bases). The germline V gene encodes CDR1 SGHRS and CDR2 YFSETQ. The CDR3 covers 18 residues. Trimming shortened V by 2 bases and J by 6 bases, and 21 bases separated the two germline ends. The CDR3 reads CASSFGGGNGELNSPLHF. The CDR3 region has the DNA TGCGCCAGCAGCTTTGGCGGGGGGAACGGGGAACTTAATTCACCCCTCCACTTT.

A few counts support this clone. The chain is built from TRBV27 and TRBJ1-2; the D gene is possibly TRBD1 (6 bases). Trimming left V 3 bases short and J 3 bases short, with 8 bases between. Looked up from germline, CDR1 is MNHEY and CDR2 is SMNVEV (reference sequence). This CDR3 comprises 13 residues. The chain's CDR3 is CASSLDRDYGYTF. The CDR3, as DNA: TGTGCCAGCAGTTTGGACAGAGACTATGGCTACACCTTC.

This rearrangement joins TRBV19 to TRBJ1-5; TRBD1 agrees at 10 bases. CDR3 length equals 17 residues. J lost 0 bases, V lost 7 bases, and 9 bases had no gene match. CDR1 and CDR2 (germline): LNHDA, SQIVND (reference sequence). The CDR3 DNA follows: TGTGCCAGTATGGGGACAGGGGTGATTTTTAGCAATCAGCCCCAGCATTTT. It specifies CASMGTGVIFSNQPQHF.